Included here is one T cell receptor beta chain sequence, with context. The CDR3 is 14 residues long. Trimming pared 4 bases from V and 0 bases from J, leaving 9 bases between. Germline CDR1 and CDR2: ENHRY and SYGVKD. The sample originates from a study of blood T cell repertoires in COVID-19. Study-wide background: Italy, Spain and the United States were the sources of the convalescent and acute COVID-19 samples. In each case, the material was cDNA or gDNA derived from T cells, B-cell-depleted T cells, or PBMCs.

Per the study methods: Scientists estimated how many nucleated cells there were by amplifying reference gene primers. The repertoire was sequenced with immunoSEQ multiplex PCR; TCRdb's copy has only in-frame clones and lacks some. V and J calls and clone size are as listed in that table; D and trimming were resolved from the DNA. This sample has some 220,000 clones, with about 81% found just once. Seattle patients were enrolled while actively infected and followed longitudinally. The rearrangement joins TRBV10-3 to TRBJ1-1, with D unresolved. The receptor's source is a woman in her 70s with COVID-19, enrolled during active disease. The source material was peripheral blood. CDR3 coding DNA: TGTGCCATCAGTGTCGCGGGATTGAACACTGAAGCTTTCTTT. This encodes CAISVAGLNTEAFF.